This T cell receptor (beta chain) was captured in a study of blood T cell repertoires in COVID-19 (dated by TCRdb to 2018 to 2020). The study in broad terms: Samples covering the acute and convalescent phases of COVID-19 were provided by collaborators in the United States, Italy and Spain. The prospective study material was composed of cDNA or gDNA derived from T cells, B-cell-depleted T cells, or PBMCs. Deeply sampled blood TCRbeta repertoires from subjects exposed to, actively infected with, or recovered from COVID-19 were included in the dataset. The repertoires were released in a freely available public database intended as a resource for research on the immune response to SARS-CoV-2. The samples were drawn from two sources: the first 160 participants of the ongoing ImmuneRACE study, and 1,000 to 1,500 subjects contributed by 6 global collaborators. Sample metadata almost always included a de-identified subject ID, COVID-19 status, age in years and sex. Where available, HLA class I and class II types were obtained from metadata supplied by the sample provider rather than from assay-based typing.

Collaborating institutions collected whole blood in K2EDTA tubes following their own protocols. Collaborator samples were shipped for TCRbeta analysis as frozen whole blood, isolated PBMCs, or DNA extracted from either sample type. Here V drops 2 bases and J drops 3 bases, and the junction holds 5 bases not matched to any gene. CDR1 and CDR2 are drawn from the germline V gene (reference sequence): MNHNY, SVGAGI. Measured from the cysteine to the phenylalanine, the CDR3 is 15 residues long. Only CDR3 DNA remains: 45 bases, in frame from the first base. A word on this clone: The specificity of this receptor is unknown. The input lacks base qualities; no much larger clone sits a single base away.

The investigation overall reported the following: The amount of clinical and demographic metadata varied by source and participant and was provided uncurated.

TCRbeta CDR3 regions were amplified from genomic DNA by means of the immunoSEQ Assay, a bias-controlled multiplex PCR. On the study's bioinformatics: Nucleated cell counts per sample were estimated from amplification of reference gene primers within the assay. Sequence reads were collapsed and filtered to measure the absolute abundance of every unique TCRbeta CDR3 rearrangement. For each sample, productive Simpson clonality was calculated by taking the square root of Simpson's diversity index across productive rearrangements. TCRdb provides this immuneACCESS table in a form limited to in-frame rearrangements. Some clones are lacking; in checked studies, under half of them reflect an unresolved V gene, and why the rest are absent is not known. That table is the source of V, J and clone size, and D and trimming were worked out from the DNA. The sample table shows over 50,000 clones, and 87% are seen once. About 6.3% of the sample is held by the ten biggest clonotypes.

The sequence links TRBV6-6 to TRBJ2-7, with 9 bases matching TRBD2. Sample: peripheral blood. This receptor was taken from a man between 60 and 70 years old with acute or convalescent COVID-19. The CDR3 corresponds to CASSYTGLAGYEQYF. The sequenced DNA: TGTGCCAGCAGTTACACGGGACTAGCCGGCTACGAGCAGTACTTC.